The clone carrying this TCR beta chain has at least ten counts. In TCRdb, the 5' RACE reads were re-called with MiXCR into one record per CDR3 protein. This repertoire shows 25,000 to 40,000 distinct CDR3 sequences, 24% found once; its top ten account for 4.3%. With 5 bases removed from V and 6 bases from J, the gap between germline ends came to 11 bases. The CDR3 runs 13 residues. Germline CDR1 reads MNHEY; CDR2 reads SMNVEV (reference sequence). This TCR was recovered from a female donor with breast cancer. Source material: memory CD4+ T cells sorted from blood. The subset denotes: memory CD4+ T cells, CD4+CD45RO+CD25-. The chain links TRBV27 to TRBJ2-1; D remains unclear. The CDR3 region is CASSVEWGNEQFF. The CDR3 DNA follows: TGTGCCAGCAGTGTCGAATGGGGCAATGAGCAGTTCTTC.